This record covers a single T cell receptor beta chain. This entry is derived from a study of blood T cell repertoires in COVID-19. Study background: From T cells, B-cell-depleted T cells, or PBMCs came the material, which was cDNA or gDNA.

As handled by the study authors: By means of reference gene primer amplification, nucleated cell counts were estimated. Produced via immunoSEQ multiplex PCR; TCRdb's table is partial and in-frame only. V, J and clone size reflect that table, while D and trimming were determined from the DNA. The table has roughly 91,000 clones, 82% seen once. V lost 0 bases to trimming and J lost 5 bases, with 11 bases between them. This CDR3 has 14 amino acids. The germline V gene encodes CDR1 LNHNV and CDR2 YYDKDF (reference sequence). This chain uses TRBV15 with TRBJ2-7; no definite D call. The sample comprised peripheral blood. The sequence was obtained from an elderly woman with acute or convalescent COVID-19. Here the CDR3 reads CATSRDPGVDEQYF. CDR3 nucleotides: TGTGCCACCAGCAGAGATCCCGGAGTGGACGAGCAGTACTTC.